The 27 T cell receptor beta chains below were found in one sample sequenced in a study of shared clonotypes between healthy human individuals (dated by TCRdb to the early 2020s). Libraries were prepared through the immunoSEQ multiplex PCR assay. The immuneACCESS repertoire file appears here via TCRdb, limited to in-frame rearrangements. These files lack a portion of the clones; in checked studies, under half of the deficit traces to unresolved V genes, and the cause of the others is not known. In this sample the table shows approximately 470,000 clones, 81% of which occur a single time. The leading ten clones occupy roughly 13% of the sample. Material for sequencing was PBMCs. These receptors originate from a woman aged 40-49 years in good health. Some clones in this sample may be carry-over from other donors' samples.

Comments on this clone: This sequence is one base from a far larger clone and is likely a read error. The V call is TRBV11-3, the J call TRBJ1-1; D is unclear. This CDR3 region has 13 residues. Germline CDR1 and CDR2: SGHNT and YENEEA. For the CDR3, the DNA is TGTACCAGCAGCCCTGACATGAACACTGAAGCTTTCTTT. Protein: CTSSPDMNTEAFF.

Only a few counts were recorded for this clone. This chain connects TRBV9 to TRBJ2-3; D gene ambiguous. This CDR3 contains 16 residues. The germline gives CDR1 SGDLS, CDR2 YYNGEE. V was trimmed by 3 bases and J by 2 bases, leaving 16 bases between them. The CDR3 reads CASSASILGYTDTQYF. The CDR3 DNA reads TGTGCCAGCAGCGCCTCGATCTTGGGATACACAGATACGCAGTATTTT.

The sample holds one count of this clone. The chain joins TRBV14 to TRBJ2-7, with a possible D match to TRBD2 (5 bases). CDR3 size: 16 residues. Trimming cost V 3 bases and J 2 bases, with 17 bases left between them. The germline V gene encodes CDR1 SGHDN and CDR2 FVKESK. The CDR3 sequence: CASSHLTGSPPYEQYF. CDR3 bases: TGTGCCAGCAGCCATCTTACGGGATCACCGCCCTACGAGCAGTACTTC.

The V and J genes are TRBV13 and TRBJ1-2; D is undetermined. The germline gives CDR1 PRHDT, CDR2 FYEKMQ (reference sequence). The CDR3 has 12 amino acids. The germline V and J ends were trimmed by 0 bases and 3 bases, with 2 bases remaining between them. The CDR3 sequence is CASSLGDYGYTF. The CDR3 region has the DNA TGTGCCAGCAGCTTAGGGGACTATGGCTACACCTTC.

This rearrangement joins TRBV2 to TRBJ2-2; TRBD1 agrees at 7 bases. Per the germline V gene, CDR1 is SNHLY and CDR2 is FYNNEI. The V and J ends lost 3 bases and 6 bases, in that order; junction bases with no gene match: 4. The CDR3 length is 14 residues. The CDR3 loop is CASSDPTGAGELFF. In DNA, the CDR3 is TGTGCCAGCAGTGACCCAACAGGGGCCGGGGAGCTGTTTTTT.

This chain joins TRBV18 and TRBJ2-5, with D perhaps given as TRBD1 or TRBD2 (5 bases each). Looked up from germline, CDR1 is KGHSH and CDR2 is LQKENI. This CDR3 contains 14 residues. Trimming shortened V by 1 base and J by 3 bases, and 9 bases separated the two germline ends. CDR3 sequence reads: CASSPRQGEETQYF. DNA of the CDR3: TGTGCCAGCTCACCACGGCAGGGAGAAGAGACCCAGTACTTC.

The CDR3: CASSPAGWQGNEKLFF. The DNA for the CDR3 is TGTGCCAGCAGCCCCGCGGGGTGGCAGGGTAATGAAAAACTGTTTTTT. The gene calls are TRBV5-5 and TRBJ1-4, with D possibly being TRBD1 (5 bases). V gave up 4 bases and J gave up 4 bases, with 17 bases separating them. The CDR3 extends over 16 amino acids. CDR1 SGHKS and CDR2 YYEKEE come from the germline V gene (reference sequence).

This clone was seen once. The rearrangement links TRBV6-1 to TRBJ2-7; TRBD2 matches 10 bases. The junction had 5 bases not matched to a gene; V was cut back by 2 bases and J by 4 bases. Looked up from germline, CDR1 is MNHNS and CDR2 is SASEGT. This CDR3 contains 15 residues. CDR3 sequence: CASSERLAGSYEQYF. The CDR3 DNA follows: TGTGCCAGCAGTGAAAGACTAGCGGGTTCGTACGAGCAGTACTTC.

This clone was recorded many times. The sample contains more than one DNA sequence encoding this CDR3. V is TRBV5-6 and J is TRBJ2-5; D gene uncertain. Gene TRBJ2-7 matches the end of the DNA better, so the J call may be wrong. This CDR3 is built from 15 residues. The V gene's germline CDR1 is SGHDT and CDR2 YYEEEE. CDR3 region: CASSLLSAPAFEQYF. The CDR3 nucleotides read TGTGCCAGCAGCTTGTTAAGTGCCCCGGCCTTCGAGCAGTACTTC.

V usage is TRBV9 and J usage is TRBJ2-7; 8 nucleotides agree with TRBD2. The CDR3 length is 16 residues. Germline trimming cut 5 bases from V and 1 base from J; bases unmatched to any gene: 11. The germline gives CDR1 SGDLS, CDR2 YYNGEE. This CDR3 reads CASSHASTSGSYEQYF. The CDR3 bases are TGTGCCAGCAGTCACGCATCCACTAGCGGATCCTACGAGCAGTACTTC.

The CDR3 sequence is CASSLGSEQFF. CDR3 DNA sequence: TGTGCCAGCAGCTTAGGTAGTGAGCAGTTCTTC. The rearrangement links TRBV11-3 to TRBJ2-1, with D hard to call. Trimming took off 1 base at V and 9 bases at J, with 4 bases between the two ends. CDR1 and CDR2 (germline): SGHNT, YENEEA. This CDR3 is 11 amino acids long.

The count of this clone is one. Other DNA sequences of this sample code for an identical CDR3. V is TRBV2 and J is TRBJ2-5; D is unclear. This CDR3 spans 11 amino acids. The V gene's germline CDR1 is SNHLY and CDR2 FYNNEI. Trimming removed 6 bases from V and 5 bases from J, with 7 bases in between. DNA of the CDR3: TGTGCCAGCAGCGAGCGCGAGACCCAGTACTTC. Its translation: CASSERETQYF.

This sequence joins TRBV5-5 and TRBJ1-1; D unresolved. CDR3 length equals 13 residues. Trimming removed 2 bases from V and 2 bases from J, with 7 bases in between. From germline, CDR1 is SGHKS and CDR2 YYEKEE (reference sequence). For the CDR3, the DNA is TGTGCCAGCAGCTTTGCAGACAACACTGAAGCTTTCTTT. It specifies CASSFADNTEAFF. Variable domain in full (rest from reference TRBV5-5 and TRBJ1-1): DAGVTQSPTHLIKTRGQQVTLRCSPISGHKSVSWYQQVLGQGPQFIFQYYEKEERGRGNFPDRFSARQFPNYSSELNVNALLLGDSALYLCASSFADNTEAFFGQGTRLTVV.

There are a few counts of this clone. The CDR3 protein is CASSLGGVGGNPYEQYF. The CDR3 DNA follows: TGTGCCAGCAGCTTGGGTGGCGTCGGGGGGAACCCCTACGAGCAGTACTTC. This chain joins TRBV7-9 and TRBJ2-7; the match to TRBD2 covers 7 bases. The CDR3 has 17 residues. The ends lost 3 bases at V and 2 bases at J; junction bases unmatched: 13. The germline V gene has CDR1 SEHNR and CDR2 FQNEAQ (reference sequence).

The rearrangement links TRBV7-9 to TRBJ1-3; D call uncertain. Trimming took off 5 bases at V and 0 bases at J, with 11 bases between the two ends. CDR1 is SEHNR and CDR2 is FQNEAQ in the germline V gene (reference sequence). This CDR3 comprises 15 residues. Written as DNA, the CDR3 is TGTGCCAGCAGCATCGACTCAAGCTCTGGAAACACCATATATTTT. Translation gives CASSIDSSSGNTIYF.

This CDR3 is CASSEGTDTQYF. CDR3 bases: TGTGCCAGCTCTGAGGGGACAGATACGCAGTATTTT. The chain carries TRBV18 and TRBJ2-3; D possibly matches TRBD1 or TRBD2 (5 bases each). V was pared by 6 bases and J by 3 bases, with 7 bases between. This CDR3 region has 12 residues. The V gene's germline CDR1 is KGHSH and CDR2 LQKENI. Full variable domain (missing parts from reference TRBV18 and TRBJ2-3): NAGVMQNPRHLVRRRGQEARLRCSPMKGHSHVYWYRQLPEEGLKFMVYLQKENIIDESGMPKERFSAEFPKEGPSILRIQQVVRGDSAAYFCASSEGTDTQYFGPGTRLTVL.

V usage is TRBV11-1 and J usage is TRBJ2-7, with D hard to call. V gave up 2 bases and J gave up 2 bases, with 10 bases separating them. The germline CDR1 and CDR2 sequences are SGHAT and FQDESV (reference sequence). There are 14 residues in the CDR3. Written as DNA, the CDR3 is TGTGCCAGCAGCTTATCCGTAGCTACCTACGAGCAGTACTTC. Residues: CASSLSVATYEQYF.

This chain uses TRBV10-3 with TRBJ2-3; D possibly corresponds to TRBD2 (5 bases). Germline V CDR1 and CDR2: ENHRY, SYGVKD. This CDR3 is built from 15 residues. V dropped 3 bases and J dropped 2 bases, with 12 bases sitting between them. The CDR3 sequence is CAISDPGNLTDTQYF. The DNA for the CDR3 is TGTGCCATCAGTGACCCCGGGAATCTCACAGATACGCAGTATTTT.

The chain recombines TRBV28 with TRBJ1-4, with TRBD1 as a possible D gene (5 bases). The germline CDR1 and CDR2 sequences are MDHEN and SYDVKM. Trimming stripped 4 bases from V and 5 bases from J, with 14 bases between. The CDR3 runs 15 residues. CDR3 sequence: CASSWGGGGNEKLFF. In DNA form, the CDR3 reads TGTGCCAGCAGTTGGGGGGGAGGTGGGAATGAAAAACTGTTTTTT.

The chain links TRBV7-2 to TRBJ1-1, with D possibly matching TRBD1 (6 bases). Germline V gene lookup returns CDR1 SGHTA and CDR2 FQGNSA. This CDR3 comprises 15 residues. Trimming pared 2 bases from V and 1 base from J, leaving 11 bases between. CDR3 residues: CASSLLGGGNTEAFF. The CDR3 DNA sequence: TGTGCCAGCAGCTTACTTGGGGGCGGGAACACTGAAGCTTTCTTT. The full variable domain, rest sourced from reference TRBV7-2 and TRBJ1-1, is GAGVSQSPSNKVTEKGKDVELRCDPISGHTALYWYRQSLGQGLEFLIYFQGNSAPDKSGLPSDRFSAERTGGSVSTLTIQRTQQEDSAVYLCASSLLGGGNTEAFFGQGTRLTVV.

The CDR3 loop is CASSEGQREVETQYF. The CDR3 DNA follows: TGCGCCAGCAGTGAGGGCCAGCGGGAGGTTGAGACCCAGTACTTC. The rearrangement joins TRBV10-2 to TRBJ2-5; 9 nucleotides align to TRBD2. Germline values: CDR1 WSHSY, CDR2 SAAADI. Germline trimming cut 2 bases from V and 5 bases from J; bases unmatched to any gene: 6. The CDR3 consists of 15 residues.

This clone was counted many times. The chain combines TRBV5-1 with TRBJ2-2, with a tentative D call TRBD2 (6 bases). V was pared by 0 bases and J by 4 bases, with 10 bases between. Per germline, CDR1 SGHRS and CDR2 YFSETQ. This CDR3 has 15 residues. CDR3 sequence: CASSLDRRGTGELFF. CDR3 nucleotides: TGCGCCAGCAGCTTGGACAGGCGGGGCACCGGGGAGCTGTTTTTT.

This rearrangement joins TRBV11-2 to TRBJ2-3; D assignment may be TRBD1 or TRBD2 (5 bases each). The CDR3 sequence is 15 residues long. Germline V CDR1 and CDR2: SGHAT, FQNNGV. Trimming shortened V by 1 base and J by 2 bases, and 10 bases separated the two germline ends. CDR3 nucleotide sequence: TGTGCCAGCAGCTTAGGACCGGGACCCACAGATACGCAGTATTTT. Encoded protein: CASSLGPGPTDTQYF.

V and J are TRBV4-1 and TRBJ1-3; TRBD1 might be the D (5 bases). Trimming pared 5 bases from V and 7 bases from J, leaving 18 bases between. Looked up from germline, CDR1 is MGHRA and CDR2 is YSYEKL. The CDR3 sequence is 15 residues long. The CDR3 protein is CASSDRGLGGNTIYF. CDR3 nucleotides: TGCGCCAGCAGCGATAGGGGACTTGGAGGGAACACCATATATTTT.

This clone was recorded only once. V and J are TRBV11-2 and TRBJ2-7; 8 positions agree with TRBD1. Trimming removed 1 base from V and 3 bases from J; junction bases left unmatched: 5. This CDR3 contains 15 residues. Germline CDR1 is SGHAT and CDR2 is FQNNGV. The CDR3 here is CASSLGQGNFYEQYF. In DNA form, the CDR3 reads TGTGCCAGCAGCTTAGGACAGGGGAACTTCTACGAGCAGTACTTC.

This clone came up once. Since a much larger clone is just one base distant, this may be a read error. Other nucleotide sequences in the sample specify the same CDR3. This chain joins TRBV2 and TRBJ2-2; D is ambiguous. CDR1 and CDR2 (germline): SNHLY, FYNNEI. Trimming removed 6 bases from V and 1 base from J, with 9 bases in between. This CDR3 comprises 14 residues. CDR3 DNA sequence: TGTGCCAGCAGGTCGGGTCAGAACACCGGGGAGCTGTTTTTT. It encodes CASRSGQNTGELFF.

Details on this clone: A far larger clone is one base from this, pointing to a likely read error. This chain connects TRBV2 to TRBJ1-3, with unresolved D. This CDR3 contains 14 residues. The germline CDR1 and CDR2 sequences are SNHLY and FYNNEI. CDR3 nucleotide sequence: TGTGCCGGCAGGCTTGGAGCATCTGGAAACACCATATATTTT. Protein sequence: CAGRLGASGNTIYF.